There are many counts of the clone carrying this T cell receptor beta chain. Its antigen is not known. The CDR3 consists of 14 residues. The germline V and J ends were trimmed by 4 bases and 3 bases, with 11 bases remaining between them. Germline V gene data show CDR1 as SGHRS and CDR2 as YFSETQ. The data were obtained in a study of T-cell memory formation after mild COVID-19. Across the whole study: In these data, TCR clusters were largely donor specific.

cDNA libraries for TCR alpha and TCR beta, carrying sample barcodes and UMIs, came from 5'RACE with constant-segment primers. One entry per CDR3 protein results from TCRdb running MiXCR on the 5' RACE reads. The sample includes some 210,000 distinct CDR3 sequences, 8% to 11% seen only once; the top ten take roughly 3%. Study-level results: Mainly CM and EM harbored the contracting CD4+ clones; mainly EMRA harbored the CD8+ ones. For second-wave clones that peaked at day 37, SARS-CoV-2 specificity went unverified.

Input material: PBMCs or a T cell subset sorted from them (not recorded which). This chain links TRBV5-1 with TRBJ1-5; D is ambiguous. This clonotype originated in a man aged 18 to 30 who had mild COVID-19 (a few samples of this study predate the infection). Cell type and time point are not known. CDR3 nucleotide sequence: TGCGCCAGCAGCAACGGGTTTAACAATCAGCCCCAGCATTTT. The encoded protein is CASSNGFNNQPQHF. Full variable domain (outside the CDR3, taken from reference TRBV5-1 and TRBJ1-5): KAGVTQTPRYLIKTRGQQVTLSCSPISGHRSVSWYQQTPGQGLQFLFEYFSETQRNKGNFPGRFSGRQFSNSRSEMNVSTLELGDSALYLCASSNGFNNQPQHFGDGTRLSIL.